A single sample is the source of the 23 T cell receptor beta chains below, sequenced in a study of shared clonotypes between healthy human individuals. Measured with immunoSEQ multiplex PCR; TCRdb has only the in-frame clones, and not every one. The data show 2 million to 3 million clones, more than 85% seen once. Input material: naive CD4+ T cells from PBMCs. Subset denoted: CD45RA+ positively selected. The source is a man aged 18 to 29 in good health. Some clones in this sample may be carry-over from other donors' samples.

This rearrangement joins TRBV9 to TRBJ1-1; D is perhaps TRBD1 (6 bases). Trimming removed 5 bases at V and 4 bases at J, with 18 bases between. Germline V lookup: CDR1 SGDLS, CDR2 YYNGEE. The CDR3 loop spans 15 amino acids. CDR3 sequence reads: CASRDMGALGTEAFF. CDR3 nucleotide sequence: TGTGCCAGCAGGGATATGGGGGCGCTGGGCACTGAAGCTTTCTTT. Full variable domain (rest looked up from reference TRBV9 and TRBJ1-1): DSGVTQTPKHLITATGQRVTLRCSPRSGDLSVYWYQQSLDQGLQFLIQYYNGEERAKGNILERFSAQQFPDLHSELNLSSLELGDSALYFCASRDMGALGTEAFFGQGTRLTVV.

The chain uses TRBV5-4 and TRBJ1-4; tentatively, D is TRBD1 (5 bases). This CDR3 comprises 15 residues. Germline assignment: CDR1 SGHNT and CDR2 YYREEE (reference sequence). V was trimmed by 3 bases and J by 10 bases, leaving 19 bases between them. Written as DNA, the CDR3 is TGTGCCAGCAGCTGGGGTGATGCGAGGGACGGAAAACTGTTTTTT. This codes for CASSWGDARDGKLFF. Full variable domain (remainder filled in from reference TRBV5-4 and TRBJ1-4): ETGVTQSPTHLIKTRGQQVTLRCSSQSGHNTVSWYQQALGQGPQFIFQYYREEENGRGNFPPRFSGLQFPNYSSELNVNALELDDSALYLCASSWGDARDGKLFFGSGTQLSVL.

V usage is TRBV6-6 and J usage is TRBJ2-3, with D perhaps assigned TRBD1 or TRBD2 (5 bases each). The CDR3 is made up of 15 amino acids. CDR1 is MNHNY, CDR2 SVGAGI, per germline (reference sequence). With 5 bases removed from V and 5 bases from J, the gap between germline ends came to 17 bases. CDR3 loop: CASSLPDTGGDTQYF. In DNA form, the CDR3 reads TGTGCCAGCAGTCTCCCCGATACAGGAGGAGATACGCAGTATTTT.

The chain combines TRBV6-1 with TRBJ2-3; no definite D call. Per germline, CDR1 MNHNS and CDR2 SASEGT. V was pared by 1 base and J by 8 bases, with 4 bases between. CDR3 size: 11 residues. CDR3 residues: CASSEGVTQYF. CDR3 DNA sequence: TGTGCCAGCAGTGAAGGGGTTACGCAGTATTTT.

This chain joins TRBV5-6 and TRBJ2-1, with TRBD1 identical over 9 bases. The CDR3 extends over 13 amino acids. Losses at the gene ends were 5 bases for V and 7 bases for J; bases not matched to a gene: 4. The germline CDR1 and CDR2 sequences are SGHDT and YYEEEE. The CDR3 bases are TGTGCCAGCAGACAGGGGGCGCGTAATGAGCAGTTCTTC. It codes for CASRQGARNEQFF. The full variable domain, rest sourced from reference TRBV5-6 and TRBJ2-1, is DAGVTQSPTHLIKTRGQQVTLRCSPKSGHDTVSWYQQALGQGPQFIFQYYEEEERQRGNFPDRFSGHQFPNYSSELNVNALLLGDSALYLCASRQGARNEQFFGPGTRLTVL.

Only a few counts were recorded for this clone. The V gene is TRBV28, the J gene TRBJ1-5; D not certain. The CDR3 has 14 residues. Germline CDR1 MDHEN, CDR2 SYDVKM. V was clipped by 2 bases and J by 6 bases, with 11 bases between them. The CDR3: CASSLRAIGQPQHF. In DNA form, the CDR3 reads TGTGCCAGCAGTTTACGGGCCATTGGTCAGCCCCAGCATTTT.

The chain joins TRBV7-9 to TRBJ2-3; possibly TRBD1 for D (6 bases). The CDR3 spans 15 residues. The V and J ends lost 1 base and 6 bases respectively, with 14 bases between them. Looked up from germline, CDR1 is SEHNR and CDR2 is FQNEAQ (reference sequence). CDR3: CASSLDTGLHDTQYF. CDR3 DNA: TGTGCCAGCAGCTTAGATACAGGGCTACACGATACGCAGTATTTT. Supplemented by reference TRBV7-9 and TRBJ2-3, the full variable domain reads DTGVSQNPRHKITKRGQNVTFRCDPISEHNRLYWYRQTLGQGPEFLTYFQNEAQLEKSRLLSDRFSAERPKGSFSTLEIQRTEQGDSAMYLCASSLDTGLHDTQYFGPGTRLTVL.

On this clone: This CDR3 is also generated by other DNA sequences in the sample. The chain has TRBV28 and TRBJ2-7; TRBD2 might be the D (7 bases). V gave up 5 bases and J gave up 4 bases, with 12 bases separating them. The CDR3 extends over 13 amino acids. Germline CDR1 is MDHEN and CDR2 is SYDVKM. The CDR3 nucleotides read TGTGCCAGCAGTCCCGGGGGGCGGTACGAGCAGTACTTC. This codes for CASSPGGRYEQYF.

The chain employs TRBV10-3 and TRBJ1-1; 9 nucleotides line up with TRBD1. Germline trimming cut 7 bases from V and 0 bases from J; bases unmatched to any gene: 3. CDR1 is ENHRY, CDR2 SYGVKD, per germline. The CDR3 has 14 residues. The CDR3 nucleotides read TGTGCCATCACTAGGACAGGGGTGAACACTGAAGCTTTCTTT. Its translation is CAITRTGVNTEAFF.

Turning to this clone: Other DNA sequences within the sample encode an identical CDR3. The genes are TRBV18 and TRBJ1-1; 9 bases line up with TRBD1. Trimming cost V 1 base and J 1 base; bases outside gene matches: 1. CDR3 size: 15 residues. CDR1 and CDR2 from the germline V gene are KGHSH and LQKENI. The CDR3 DNA is TGTGCCAGCTCACCACGACAGGGGGGGAACACTGAAGCTTTCTTT. Its protein product is CASSPRQGGNTEAFF.

The rearrangement links TRBV11-2 to TRBJ1-1; tentatively, D is TRBD1 (5 bases). Germline V gives CDR1 SGHAT, CDR2 FQNNGV. With 2 bases removed from V and 4 bases from J, the gap between germline ends came to 11 bases. The CDR3 spans 14 residues. The CDR3 region has the DNA TGTGCCAGCAGCTTAAATCTGGGGGGCACTGAAGCTTTCTTT. Amino acids: CASSLNLGGTEAFF.

This sequence joins TRBV5-1 and TRBJ2-1; TRBD2 is a possible D gene (6 bases). The CDR3 loop spans 16 amino acids. V was shortened by 6 bases and J by 1 base, with 17 bases between the two germline ends. Germline V gene sequence: CDR1 SGHRS, CDR2 YFSETQ. The CDR3 is CASTPLTSTSYNEQFF. The CDR3 DNA reads as TGCGCCAGCACCCCACTAACTAGCACGTCCTACAATGAGCAGTTCTTC.

The chain links TRBV28 to TRBJ2-5; maybe TRBD2 (7 bases). This CDR3 is built from 14 residues. The germline CDR1 and CDR2 sequences are MDHEN and SYDVKM. The ends were cut back, 8 bases at V and 4 bases at J, with 17 bases in the middle. CDR3 DNA: TGTGCCAGCGGTACGGGGGGCGGGAGAGAGACCCAGTACTTC. Its protein is CASGTGGGRETQYF.

The genes are TRBV9 and TRBJ2-3; D uncertain. CDR1 and CDR2 from the germline V gene are SGDLS and YYNGEE. The ends were cut back, 2 bases at V and 4 bases at J, with 8 bases in the middle. CDR3 length: 13 amino acids. In DNA form, the CDR3 reads TGTGCCAGCAGCGTGTCCCTCGCAGATACGCAGTATTTT. It specifies CASSVSLADTQYF.

The chain uses TRBV9 and TRBJ2-7; 9 bases are a match to TRBD2. J gave up 5 bases and V 3 bases, and 6 bases lay outside the gene matches. This CDR3 has 14 amino acids. The germline V gene has CDR1 SGDLS and CDR2 YYNGEE. In DNA form, the CDR3 reads TGTGCCAGCAGCGGGGAAGCGGGAGGAGACGAGCAGTACTTC. Its translation: CASSGEAGGDEQYF.

This clone has just one count. This chain connects TRBV28 to TRBJ1-5; 7 nucleotides align to TRBD1. The germline CDR1 and CDR2 sequences are MDHEN and SYDVKM. The CDR3 sequence is 15 residues long. Germline trimming cut 6 bases from V and 1 base from J; bases unmatched to any gene: 6. The CDR3 sequence: CASSRTGLSNQPQHF. The CDR3 DNA reads as TGTGCCAGCAGCAGGACAGGACTGAGCAATCAGCCCCAGCATTTT.

CDR3 amino acids: CASRNRGQETQYF. The DNA for the CDR3 is TGTGCCAGCAGAAACAGGGGGCAAGAGACCCAGTACTTC. The chain joins TRBV6-5 to TRBJ2-7; the match to TRBD1 covers 8 bases. TRBJ2-5 explains the end of the DNA better; the J call may be wrong. The CDR3 is 13 residues long. The germline V gene has CDR1 MNHEY and CDR2 SVGAGI.

The rearrangement uses TRBV18 and TRBJ1-4; maybe TRBD1 (5 bases). The CDR3 is 17 amino acids. The ends were cut back, 0 bases at V and 5 bases at J, with 16 bases in the middle. The V gene's germline CDR1 is KGHSH and CDR2 LQKENI. This CDR3 reads CASSPPPGTVLNEKLFF. CDR3 DNA sequence: TGTGCCAGCTCACCACCTCCTGGGACGGTTTTGAATGAAAAACTGTTTTTT.

To note about this clone: The sample holds other DNA sequences that translate to the same CDR3. The rearrangement links TRBV5-1 to TRBJ2-7, with TRBD2 as a possible D gene (5 bases). The germline CDR1 and CDR2 sequences are SGHRS and YFSETQ. Deletions cut 4 bases from V and 1 base from J, with 9 bases between. CDR3 length: 13 amino acids. The CDR3 DNA follows: TGCGCCAGCAGCCCCGGACTGTCCTACGAGCAGTACTTC. Encoded protein: CASSPGLSYEQYF.

J is TRBJ1-5 and V is TRBV19; D is unclear. There are 16 residues in the CDR3. In germline, CDR1 is LNHDA, CDR2 SQIVND (reference sequence). Trimming stripped 7 bases from V and 0 bases from J, with 16 bases between. The CDR3 nucleotides read TGTGCCAGTATGGATACCAGGAGGTATAGCAATCAGCCCCAGCATTTT. Its translation: CASMDTRRYSNQPQHF.

CDR3 residues: CASSFGETTDTQYF. CDR3 DNA: TGCGCCAGCAGCTTCGGAGAGACCACAGATACGCAGTATTTT. The rearrangement uses TRBV5-1 and TRBJ2-3, with unresolved D. V was shortened by 2 bases and J by 2 bases, with 9 bases between the two germline ends. Germline CDR1 SGHRS, CDR2 YFSETQ. The CDR3 spans 14 residues.

The chain couples TRBV28 to TRBJ2-5, with unresolved D. With the DNA end fitting TRBJ2-7 better, the J assignment may be wrong. The CDR3 is 12 amino acids. Looked up from germline, CDR1 is MDHEN and CDR2 is SYDVKM. CDR3 in amino acids: CASTSRSYEQYF. DNA for the CDR3: TGTGCCAGCACCTCACGTTCCTACGAGCAGTACTTC.

The rearrangement links TRBV20-1 to TRBJ2-1; D unclear. The CDR3 extends over 11 amino acids. Trimming cost V 0 bases and J 8 bases, with 5 bases left between them. Germline CDR1 reads DFQATT; CDR2 reads SNEGSKA (reference sequence). The CDR3 loop is CSARDSYEQFF. The DNA of the CDR3 is TGCAGTGCTAGAGATTCATATGAGCAGTTCTTC.